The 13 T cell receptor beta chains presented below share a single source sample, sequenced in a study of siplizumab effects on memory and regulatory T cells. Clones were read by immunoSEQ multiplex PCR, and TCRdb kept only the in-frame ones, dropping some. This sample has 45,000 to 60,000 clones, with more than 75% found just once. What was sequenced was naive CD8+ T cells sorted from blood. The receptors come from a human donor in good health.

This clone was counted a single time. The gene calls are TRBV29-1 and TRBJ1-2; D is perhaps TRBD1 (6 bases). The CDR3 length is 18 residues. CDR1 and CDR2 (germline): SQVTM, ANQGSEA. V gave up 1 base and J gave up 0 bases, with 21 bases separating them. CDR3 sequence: CSVEALRDTITTNYGYTF. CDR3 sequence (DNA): TGCAGCGTTGAAGCCCTTAGGGACACAATTACAACTAACTATGGCTACACCTTC.

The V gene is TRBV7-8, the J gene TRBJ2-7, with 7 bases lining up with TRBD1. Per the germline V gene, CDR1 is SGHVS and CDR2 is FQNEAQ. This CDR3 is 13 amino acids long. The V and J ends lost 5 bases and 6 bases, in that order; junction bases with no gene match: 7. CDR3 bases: TGTGCCAGCAGCGCCAGCACAGGGGCCGAGCAGTACTTC. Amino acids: CASSASTGAEQYF.

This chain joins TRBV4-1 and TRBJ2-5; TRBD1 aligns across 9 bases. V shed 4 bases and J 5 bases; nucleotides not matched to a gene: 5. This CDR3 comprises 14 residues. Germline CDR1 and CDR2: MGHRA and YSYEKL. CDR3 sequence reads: CASSLDRGWETQYF. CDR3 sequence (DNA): TGCGCCAGCAGCCTGGACAGGGGTTGGGAGACCCAGTACTTC.

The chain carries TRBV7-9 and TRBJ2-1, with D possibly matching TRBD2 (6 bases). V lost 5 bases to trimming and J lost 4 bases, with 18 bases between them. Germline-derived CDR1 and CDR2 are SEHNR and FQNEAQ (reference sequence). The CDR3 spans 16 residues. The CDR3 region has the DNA TGTGCCAGCAGCAGCACGGGACTGCCCCATTACAATGAGCAGTTCTTC. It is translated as CASSSTGLPHYNEQFF.

CDR3 region: CASSLVGGQLSYEQYF. The DNA for the CDR3 is TGCGCCAGCAGCTTGGTTGGGGGACAACTCTCCTACGAGCAGTACTTC. V is TRBV5-1 and J is TRBJ2-7; a possible D gene is TRBD1 (6 bases). Trimming pared 0 bases from V and 0 bases from J, leaving 13 bases between. This CDR3 contains 16 residues. From germline, CDR1 is SGHRS and CDR2 YFSETQ.

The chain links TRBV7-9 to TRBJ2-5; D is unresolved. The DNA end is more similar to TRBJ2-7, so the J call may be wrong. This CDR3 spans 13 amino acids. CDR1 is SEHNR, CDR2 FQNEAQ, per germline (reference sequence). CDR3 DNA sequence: TGTGCCAGCAGCTTAGCTCCGAACTACGAGCAGTACTTC. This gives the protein CASSLAPNYEQYF.

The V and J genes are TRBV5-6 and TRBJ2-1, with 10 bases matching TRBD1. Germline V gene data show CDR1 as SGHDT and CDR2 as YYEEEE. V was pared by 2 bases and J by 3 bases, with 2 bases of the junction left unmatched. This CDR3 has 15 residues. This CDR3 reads CASSFRTGGYNEQFF. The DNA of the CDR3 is TGTGCCAGCAGCTTTCGGACAGGGGGCTACAATGAGCAGTTCTTC.

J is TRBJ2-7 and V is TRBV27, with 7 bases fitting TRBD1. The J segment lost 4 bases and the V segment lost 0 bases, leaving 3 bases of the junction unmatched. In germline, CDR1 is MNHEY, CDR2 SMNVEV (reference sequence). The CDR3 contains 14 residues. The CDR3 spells CASSLSPGGYEQYF. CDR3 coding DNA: TGTGCCAGCAGTTTATCGCCAGGGGGATACGAGCAGTACTTC.

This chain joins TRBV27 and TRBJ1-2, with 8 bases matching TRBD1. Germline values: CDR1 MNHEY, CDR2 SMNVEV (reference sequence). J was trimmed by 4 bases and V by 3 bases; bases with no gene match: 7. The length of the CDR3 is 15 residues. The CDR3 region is CASSFTPDRAYGYTF. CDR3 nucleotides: TGTGCCAGCAGTTTTACCCCGGACAGGGCCTATGGCTACACCTTC.

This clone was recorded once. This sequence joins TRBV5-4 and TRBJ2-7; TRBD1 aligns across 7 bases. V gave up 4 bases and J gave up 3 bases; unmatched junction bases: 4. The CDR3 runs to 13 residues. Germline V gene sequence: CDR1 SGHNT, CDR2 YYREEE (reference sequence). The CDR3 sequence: CASSTGQSYEQYF. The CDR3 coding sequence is TGTGCCAGCAGCACGGGACAGAGCTACGAGCAGTACTTC.

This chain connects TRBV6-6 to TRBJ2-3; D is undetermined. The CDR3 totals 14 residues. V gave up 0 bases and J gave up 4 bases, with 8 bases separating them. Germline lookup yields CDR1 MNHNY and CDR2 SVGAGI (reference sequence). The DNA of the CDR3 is TGTGCCAGCAGTTACTCGAGTGGGGCAGATACGCAGTATTTT. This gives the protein CASSYSSGADTQYF.

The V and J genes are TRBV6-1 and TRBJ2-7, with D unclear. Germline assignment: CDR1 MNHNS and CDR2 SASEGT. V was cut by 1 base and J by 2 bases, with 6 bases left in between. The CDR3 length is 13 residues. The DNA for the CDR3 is TGTGCCAGCAGTGAAGTGGCCCCCTACGAGCAGTACTTC. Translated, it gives CASSEVAPYEQYF.

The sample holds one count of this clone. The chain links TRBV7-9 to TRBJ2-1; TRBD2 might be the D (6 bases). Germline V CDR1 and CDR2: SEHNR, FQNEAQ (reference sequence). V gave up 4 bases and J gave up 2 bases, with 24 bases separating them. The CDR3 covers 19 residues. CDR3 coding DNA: TGTGCCAGCAGCTCCCGGGAGCTCATCCTCCGACCCCCCTACAATGAGCAGTTCTTC. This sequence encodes CASSSRELILRPPYNEQFF.